This T cell receptor (beta chain) was sequenced in a study of CD8+ T cells in alopecia areata. Study summary: At a dose of 5 to 10 mg twice daily, oral tofacitinib was given to treated patients.

This clone was detected a few times. Its target is not known. Germline CDR1 SGHTA, CDR2 FQGTGA. There are 15 residues in the CDR3. V was clipped by 2 bases and J by 0 bases, with 8 bases between them. As to treatment: oral pan-JAK inhibitor, 5-10 mg twice daily. The authors extracted RNA and reverse transcribed it into cDNA as the sequencing template. Clones were read by immunoSEQ multiplex PCR, and TCRdb kept only the in-frame ones, dropping some. The repertoire consists of hundreds of thousands of clones, with 50% to 75% occurring once and the leading ten covering 0.9% to 0.95%. Study-wide results and limits: Resident alphabeta T-cell populations of normal skin are likewise subject to sequencing in scalp samples. Tofacitinib produced a significant decrease in scalp clonality and in expanded CD8+ clones among the top 100. Researchers report lesional scalp, most notably alopecia totalis/universalis, outstripped normal scalp in clonality.

Specimen: CD4+ T cells sorted from blood, collected around week 52, from a patient treated with tofacitinib. The sequence derives from a human donor with alopecia areata. The chain recombines TRBV7-3 with TRBJ1-3, with D uncertain. CDR3 amino acids: CASSLPRFSGNTIYF. CDR3 nucleotides: TGTGCCAGCAGCTTACCCCGCTTCTCTGGAAACACCATATATTTT.